This T cell receptor beta chain appears in the sequencing data of a study of T-cell memory formation after mild COVID-19 listed by TCRdb under 2021. At the level of the whole study: TCR sequence clusters from the two donors were largely donor specific. T-cell clones expanding and contracting after mild COVID-19 in two donors were tracked by longitudinal TCRalpha and TCRbeta repertoire sequencing. The cohort comprised two young, previously healthy adult volunteers, one female and one male. The investigation overall reported the following: The study covered only a couple of mild cases, and larger cohorts including severe cases with pre-infection samples were considered necessary. SARS-CoV-2 specificity was not confirmed for the second-wave clones peaking on day 37. Clones contracting from day 15 to 85 had balanced CD4/CD8 phenotypes, while a second wave expanding from day 15 to 37 was biased towards CD4+. Contracting CD4+ clones were located mainly in the CM and EM memory subsets, whereas CD8+ clones were found to be enriched in EMRA. The detection of some responding clones in pre-infection memory suggests that pre-existing cross-reactive memory T cells joined the SARS-CoV-2 response.

Ficoll-Paque density gradient centrifugation was the method used to isolate PBMCs. The germline ends are 7 bases apart after V is trimmed by 8 bases and J by 8 bases. From the germline V gene, CDR1 is MDHEN and CDR2 is SYDVKM. Measured from the cysteine to the phenylalanine, the CDR3 is 11 residues long. Here the CDR3 DNA is all that survives: 33 bases in frame from base 1. This clonotype was counted a few times. Its antigen specificity is not known. Per-base quality was not reported, and no clone a single base away is much larger than it. Sequenced using an Illumina NovaSeq 6000. TCRalpha and TCRbeta cDNA libraries were built by 5'RACE with constant-segment primers, adding sample barcodes and unique molecular identifiers. RNA was extracted from every sample with Trizol reagent. Libraries were amplified in two PCR steps, with a second sample barcode and Illumina TruSeq adapters added in the second step. Libraries were sequenced on an Illumina NovaSeq with 2 x 150 bp paired-end reads. From the authors' description of their analysis: The reads were demultiplexed and collapsed into UMI-guided consensus sequences using migec v1.2.7. With mixcr v2.1.11, UMI consensuses were aligned to TRA and TRB V and J templates and assembled into clonotypes. A clonotype was counted as expanded or contracted only if both edgeR and NoisET called the change significant, with noise models trained on biological replicates. edgeR calls used a false discovery rate-adjusted p below 0.01 and a log2 fold-change threshold of 1. As an exploratory analysis of dynamics, max-normalized trajectories of the 1000 most abundant clonotypes were examined with PCA combined with hierarchical clustering. Separately sequenced CD4+ and CD8+ repertoires were used to assign a CD4 or CD8 phenotype to each responding clone. In TCRdb, the public reads were trimmed at Q25 with fastp and aligned with MiXCR, with productive beta chains retained. Every entry covers one CDR3 protein and lists the most common genes and DNA from its rows. The authors' filters were not applied to this entry. The sample profile shows 35,000 to 45,000 distinct CDR3 sequences; roughly 8% of them were found once. The leading ten clones occupy approximately 1.5% of the sample.

The receptor comes from a man aged 18 to 29 who had mild COVID-19 (a few samples of this study predate the infection). The sample titles of this study are shuffled in the database, so cell type and time point are left out; the donor was told from shared clones. Material: PBMCs or a T cell subset sorted from them (not recorded which). The chain was built from TRBV28 and TRBJ1-6; the D gene cannot be named for sure. CDR3 protein: CASGGDSPLHF. The nucleotides are TGTGCCAGCGGTGGGGATTCACCCCTCCACTTT.